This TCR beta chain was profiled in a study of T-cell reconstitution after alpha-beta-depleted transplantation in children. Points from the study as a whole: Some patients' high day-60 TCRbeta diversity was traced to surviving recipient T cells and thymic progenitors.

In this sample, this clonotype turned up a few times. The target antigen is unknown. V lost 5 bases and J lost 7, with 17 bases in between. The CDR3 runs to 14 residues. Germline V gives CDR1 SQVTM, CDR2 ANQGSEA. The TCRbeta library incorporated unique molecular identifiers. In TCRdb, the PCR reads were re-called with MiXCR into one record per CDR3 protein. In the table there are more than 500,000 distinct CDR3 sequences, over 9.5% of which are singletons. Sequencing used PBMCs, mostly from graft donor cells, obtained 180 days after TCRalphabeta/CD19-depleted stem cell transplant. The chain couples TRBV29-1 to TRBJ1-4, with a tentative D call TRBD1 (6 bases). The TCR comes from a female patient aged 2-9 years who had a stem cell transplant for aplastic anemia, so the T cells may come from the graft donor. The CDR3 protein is CSVTVQGTSEKLFF. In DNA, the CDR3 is TGCAGCGTTACTGTACAGGGAACGAGTGAAAAACTGTTTTTT.